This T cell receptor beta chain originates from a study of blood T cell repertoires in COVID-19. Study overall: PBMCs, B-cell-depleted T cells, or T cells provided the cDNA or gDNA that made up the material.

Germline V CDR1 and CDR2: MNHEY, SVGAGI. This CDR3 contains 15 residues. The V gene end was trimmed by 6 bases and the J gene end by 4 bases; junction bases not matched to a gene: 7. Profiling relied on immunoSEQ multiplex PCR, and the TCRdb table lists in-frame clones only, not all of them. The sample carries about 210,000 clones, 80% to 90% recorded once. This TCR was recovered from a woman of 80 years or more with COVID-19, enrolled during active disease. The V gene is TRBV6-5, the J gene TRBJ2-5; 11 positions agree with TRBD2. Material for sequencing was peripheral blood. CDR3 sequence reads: CASSRPSGGSETQYF. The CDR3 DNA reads TGTGCCAGCAGCCGGCCTAGCGGGGGGTCAGAGACCCAGTACTTC.